This T cell receptor (beta chain) comes out of a study of CD8 T cells in ankylosing spondylitis. TCRdb reanalysed the 5' RACE reads using MiXCR and keeps one entry per CDR3 protein. The data contain 700,000 to 1,000,000 distinct CDR3 sequences, approximately 12% of them singletons. Study conclusions and caveats: Matched ankylosing spondylitis synovial fluid reportedly showed significant enrichment of disease-linked clones. Disease-linked clones had a CD8+ phenotype and relatively low frequency in peripheral blood. Several highly homologous variants formed a TCR beta motif that appeared characteristic of ankylosing spondylitis blood. Prior work had noted some motif variants in reactive arthritis blood and synovial fluid.

Turning to this clonotype: Its cognate antigen is unknown.

The sequence was obtained from a male donor with ankylosing spondylitis. Sequencing input: blood, either unsorted or a sorted T cell fraction (not recorded which).

This CDR3 reads CASSQGVTGGEETQYF. The CDR3 DNA reads as TGCGCCAGCAGCCAAGGTGTTACAGGGGGAGAGGAGACCCAGTACTTC. The V and J genes are TRBV4-1 and TRBJ2-5; TRBD1 agrees at 8 bases. Per the germline V gene, CDR1 is MGHRA and CDR2 is YSYEKL. Losses at the gene ends were 1 base for V and 5 bases for J; bases not matched to a gene: 9. This CDR3 spans 16 amino acids.